A selection of T cell receptor beta chains follows, all from one sample in a study of T cells in Graves' hyperthyroidism and ophthalmopathy. MiXCR was run by TCRdb on the multiplex PCR reads, yielding one entry per CDR3 protein. The sample gives roughly 570,000 distinct CDR3 sequences, around 46% of which show up once; around 8% is in the top ten. The source material was peripheral blood or thyroid tissue (not recorded which). The receptors come from a woman under 30 with Graves' hyperthyroidism. The CDR3 runs from the conserved cysteine through the conserved F or W. Fields, in order: V gene, clone size, D gene, CDR3 protein. A D gene is named only where the DNA matches it firmly. Only part of the rows carry a size: once, few, many, or a class if the clone is expanded.

TRBV15,-,-,CATSSQAGAGYTF
TRBV10-3,-,TRBD2,CAITRGGGRNEQFF
TRBV19,-,-,CATQVPGYGYTF
TRBV9,few,TRBD2,CASSGGLAGVDTQYF
TRBV20-1,-,TRBD1,CSARVWLGTDNEKLFF
TRBV7-3,-,-,CAPAYRGAGNTIYF
TRBV20-1,-,TRBD2,CSCEEGRGTSGRATDTQYF
TRBV2,many,TRBD2,CASSNPGTSGRAYNEQFF
TRBV7-3,-,-,CASSLFERSRTGELFF
TRBV20-1,-,TRBD1,CSARAGGRAIYEQYF
TRBV27,-,-,CASSPMHSGNTIYF
TRBV7-8,-,TRBD2,CASSLNIGGAIPF
TRBV7-9,-,-,CASSLGGREDYGYTF
TRBV7-2,-,TRBD2,CASSFGGAGETQYF
TRBV6-6,few,-,CASSYKGSSGNTIYF
TRBV29-1,-,-,CSVDVRGAGYTF
TRBV30,few,-,CAWEADSGNTIYF
TRBV2,-,TRBD1,CAISGTGDVYEHF
TRBV10-1,-,-,CASSQDWGRSQYF
TRBV20-1,many,-,CSARDLAPNGLEQYF
TRBV6-4,-,TRBD2,CASSLRREAYNEQFF
TRBV7-2,few,-,CASSLVAVSTDTQYF
TRBV7-2,many,-,CASSLDYESSNTGELFF
TRBV20-1,-,TRBD1,CSATNRGTAAWETQYF
TRBV12-3/TRBV12-4,-,-,CASSLDRAAF
TRBV2,-,-,CASSEGGSGEQFF
TRBV19,-,-,CASSFPLTGPSTDTQYF
TRBV9,-,TRBD2,CASSVEAGGNNEQYF
TRBV9,many,-,CASSVDPRGGGYTF
TRBV6-6,-,-,CAISDKHFGTSGSRDYTF
TRBV5-5,many,-,CASRQQGYEKLFF
TRBV7-2,-,-,CASSFQGGGMRGNEQFF